The rows below give T cell receptor beta chains drawn from one sample of a study of T cells in Graves' hyperthyroidism and ophthalmopathy. TCRdb recomputed calls from the multiplex PCR reads with MiXCR, one row per CDR3 protein. The sample yields roughly 740,000 distinct CDR3 sequences, roughly 15% seen once. Sequenced input: blood. These receptors were obtained from a man in his late teens or twenties with Graves' hyperthyroidism. Both conserved end residues are part of each CDR3. Fields, in order: clone size, J gene, D gene, V gene, CDR3 DNA, CDR3 protein. D genes are given only for firm matches. Expanded clones get a size class; other rows say once, few or many, or leave the size out.

many TRBJ2-7 NA TRBV2 TGTGCCACCTCCAGGGGCTTTTCATACGAGCAGTACTTC CATSRGFSYEQYF
few TRBJ2-5 NA TRBV6-1 TGTGCCAGCAGAACCCCGGGCAGGGTGGAGACCCAGTACTTC CASRTPGRVETQYF
many TRBJ2-7 TRBD2 TRBV28 TGTGCCAGCGCCCCGGGGGGGGGCTCCTACGAGCAGTACTTC CASAPGGGSYEQYF
NA TRBJ2-1 TRBD2 TRBV13 TGTGCCAGCAGTCCCCCAAGCGGGAGGTCCAATGAGCAGTTCTTC CASSPPSGRSNEQFF
NA TRBJ1-4 NA TRBV28 TGTGCCAGCAGCGCTAACAGGGATCTCGACGAAAAACTGTTTTTT CASSANRDLDEKLFF
NA TRBJ2-4 NA TRBV28 TGTGCCAGCAGTTTTAGGCGGGTAGCCAAAAACATTCAGTACTTC CASSFRRVAKNIQYF
NA TRBJ2-5 TRBD2 TRBV19 TGTGCCAGTAGTATGCCTAGCGGGAGGGCGGTCAAACAAGAGACCCAGTACTTC CASSMPSGRAVKQETQYF
NA TRBJ2-5 NA TRBV27 TGTGCCAGCAGTTCGTCCGGCCGAGGGACCCAGTACTTC CASSSSGRGTQYF
many TRBJ2-1 NA TRBV3-1 TGTGCCAGCAGCCAAGGGCGGGGAGCGACTCATGAGCAGTTCTTC CASSQGRGATHEQFF
many TRBJ2-5 TRBD1 TRBV30 TGTGCCTGGAGTCACGGGACAGGCCAGCAAGAGACCCAGTACTTC CAWSHGTGQQETQYF
many TRBJ1-2 NA TRBV24-1 TGTGCCACCAGTGACATCGACAGCGACTATGGCTACACCTTC CATSDIDSDYGYTF
few TRBJ2-3 NA TRBV10-3 TGTGCCATCAGTGAGTCGGAGGTCACAGATACGCAGTATTTT CAISESEVTDTQYF
few TRBJ1-6 TRBD1 TRBV6-5 TGTGCCAGCAGTTACTCGAGTTTTCCAGGGGGTAATTCACCCCTCCACTTT CASSYSSFPGGNSPLHF
many TRBJ2-5 NA TRBV12-5 TGTGCTAGTGGTCTTGACAGCCAAGAGACCCAGTACTTC CASGLDSQETQYF
many TRBJ2-2 NA TRBV11-2 TGTGCCAGCAGATCAGGCATGGCGGGGTTGGGCGGGGAGCTGTTTTTT CASRSGMAGLGGELFF
many TRBJ2-5 TRBD2 TRBV7-9 TGTGCCAGCAGCTCCAGACTAGCGCCTCAAGAGACCCAGTACTTC CASSSRLAPQETQYF
NA TRBJ1-1 NA TRBV19 TGTGCCAGTAGTATAGATCGAAGGGGTGGACACCCGAGAACCACTGAAGCTTTCTTT CASSIDRRGGHPRTTEAFF
many TRBJ2-2 TRBD2 TRBV11-3 TGTGCCAGCAGGGGGCGGGGGGCCGGGGAGCTGTTTTTT CASRGRGAGELFF
NA TRBJ2-1 TRBD2 TRBV9 TGTGCCAGCAGCGTAGGTCCAGGGGGTGTTACTAGCGGGAGGGCCGGCTACAATGAGCAGTTCTTC CASSVGPGGVTSGRAGYNEQFF
NA TRBJ2-3 TRBD1 TRBV24-1 TGTGCCACCAGTGACCTTAGACAGGGGACAGATACGCAGTATTTT CATSDLRQGTDTQYF
NA TRBJ2-7 NA TRBV7-9 TGTGCCAGCAGCGCATGGGACGAGCAGTACTTC CASSAWDEQYF
NA TRBJ2-5 NA TRBV11-2 TGTGCCAGCAGCCCTTACAGGGCTCTCCAAGAGACCCAGTACTTC CASSPYRALQETQYF
few TRBJ2-7 NA TRBV12-3/TRBV12-4 TGTGCCAGCAGTGTTACGGGGGAGCAGTACTTC CASSVTGEQYF
many TRBJ2-7 NA TRBV2 TGTGCCAGCAGTGAGGGGGACACAGCCTACGAGCAGTACTTC CASSEGDTAYEQYF
NA TRBJ2-3 TRBD2 TRBV5-4 TGTGCCAGCAGCCAAAAACTAGCGGGGGGTCTCGATACGCAGTATTTT CASSQKLAGGLDTQYF
many TRBJ2-1 NA TRBV28 TGTGCCAGCCGATTTTGGAGCAATGAGCAGTTCTTC CASRFWSNEQFF
many TRBJ1-4 NA TRBV28 TGTGCCAGCACGCCACCCGGGACGGTGCATGAAAAACTGTTTTTT CASTPPGTVHEKLFF